The T cell receptor (beta chain) described here comes from a study of T cell repertoires in cytomegalovirus infection. Study-level background: Matching HLA type and CMV infection were both indicated by public TCR beta signatures. Study observations and caveats: The cumulative frequency of public TCR beta families distinguished individuals who carried CMV together with the relevant HLA. HLA-C-restricted TCR beta clonotypes specific for CMV led the ex vivo response.

This clonotype appeared many times. The target antigen is unknown. TCRdb used MiXCR to reprocess the reads, holding one entry per CDR3 protein. Of under 250,000 distinct CDR3 sequences in the sample, roughly an eighth were seen once. Sequencing was done on a sample of PBMCs. The sequence was obtained from a human donor in good health (CMV status not recorded). Some clones in this sample may be carry-over from other donors' samples.

The CDR3 bases are TGTGCCAGCAGTTATCGGGCTAGCGGAGGCACCGGGGAGCTGTTTTTT. Amino acid sequence: CASSYRASGGTGELFF. The chain couples TRBV6-2 or TRBV6-3 to TRBJ2-2; 7 bases agree with TRBD2. J gave up 4 bases and V 3 bases, and 8 bases lay outside the gene matches. CDR3 size: 16 residues. CDR1 MNHEY and CDR2 SVGEGT come from the germline V gene.